This T cell receptor (beta chain) was sequenced during a study of T cell changes during pregnancy in multiple sclerosis. TCRdb's table, derived via immunoSEQ multiplex PCR, lists solely in-frame clones and lacks some. The repertoire holds about 36,000 clones, with around nine tenths as singletons. CDR1 is SGHDN, CDR2 FVKESK, per germline. The CDR3 totals 13 residues. V lost 6 bases to trimming and J lost 6 bases; unmatched junction nucleotides: 4. About this clone itself: This sample includes further DNA sequences coding for the same CDR3.

This sequence originates from a female donor with multiple sclerosis, enrolled in a pregnancy study. Here the sequenced sample was CD4+ T cells from peripheral blood mononuclear cells, taken in the first trimester of pregnancy. The chain recombines TRBV14 with TRBJ2-7; 11 nucleotides align to TRBD1. CDR3 bases: TGTGCCAGCAGTCCCGGGACAGGGGGCGAGCAGTACTTC. Translated, it gives CASSPGTGGEQYF.